One and the same sample provided the 9 T cell receptor beta chains below, sequenced in a study of T-cell reconstitution after alpha-beta-depleted transplantation in children. A library of TCRbeta sequences, prepared with unique molecular identifiers, was generated. TCRdb ran MiXCR on the PCR reads and lists one entry per CDR3 protein. The sample records 280,000 or so distinct CDR3 sequences, around a tenth being singletons. The source material was peripheral blood, sampled 180 days after TCRalphabeta/CD19-depleted stem cell transplant. The receptor source for this set is a male patient aged 2-9 years who had a stem cell transplant for chronic granulomatous disease, so the T cells may come from the graft donor.

This clonotype was observed many times. The rearrangement links TRBV10-3 to TRBJ2-6; D gene ambiguous. The CDR3 loop spans 14 amino acids. V lost 10 bases and J 1 base, leaving 11 bases between the germline ends. The germline V gene has CDR1 ENHRY and CDR2 SYGVKD. The CDR3 protein is CATTAPSGANVLTF. CDR3 DNA sequence: TGTGCCACAACAGCGCCTTCTGGGGCCAACGTCCTGACTTTC.

In this sample, this clonotype turned up many times. The chain links TRBV12-3 or TRBV12-4 to TRBJ2-1; a weak D match, TRBD2 (6 bases). The CDR3 has 17 residues. V lost 0 bases, J lost 2 bases, and 14 bases lay in between. The CDR3 coding sequence is TGTGCCAGCAGTTTAGCGCTCCGGGAGCCTGCCTACAATGAGCAGTTCTTC. Translation: CASSLALREPAYNEQFF.

This clonotype appeared a few times. This chain connects TRBV6-5 to TRBJ2-7, with TRBD2 identical over 7 bases. V was pared by 6 bases and J by 2 bases, with 16 bases of the junction left unmatched. This CDR3 is built from 17 residues. Germline CDR1 and CDR2: MNHEY and SVGAGI. The CDR3 loop is CASSFLAGAITPYEQYF. The CDR3 nucleotides read TGTGCCAGCAGCTTTTTGGCGGGAGCCATAACCCCCTACGAGCAGTACTTC.

This clonotype was counted many times. The V call is TRBV5-1, the J call TRBJ2-1; 8 bases are a match to TRBD2. Losses at the gene ends were 0 bases for V and 5 bases for J; bases not matched to a gene: 4. The germline V gene has CDR1 SGHRS and CDR2 YFSETQ. CDR3 length equals 15 residues. The CDR3 DNA reads TGCGCCAGCAGCTTGGTGATAGCGGGGAACAATGAGCAGTTCTTC. Protein product: CASSLVIAGNNEQFF.

The sample holds many counts of this clonotype. This chain connects TRBV25-1 to TRBJ2-7; 15 bases fit TRBD2. The germline CDR1 and CDR2 sequences are MGHDK and SYGVNS. With 1 base clipped from V and 5 bases from J, the junction kept 3 bases outside the gene matches. The CDR3 is 16 residues long. The CDR3 DNA is TGTGCCAGCAGTGAATGGACTAGCGGGGGGGCCGACGAGCAGTACTTC. Translated, it gives CASSEWTSGGADEQYF.

Only a few counts were recorded for this clonotype. The chain joins TRBV4-3 to TRBJ2-5; TRBD1 is a possible D gene (6 bases). Trimming pared 0 bases from V and 7 bases from J, leaving 12 bases between. The CDR3 runs to 14 residues. Germline V gene data show CDR1 as LGHNA and CDR2 as YSLEER. This CDR3 reads CASSQESAGVTQYF. DNA of the CDR3: TGCGCCAGCAGCCAAGAGTCCGCAGGGGTGACCCAGTACTTC.

This clonotype was detected many times. The chain links TRBV6-2 or TRBV6-3 to TRBJ2-2; D is undetermined. The V end was cut by 0 bases, the J end by 1 base, with 6 bases between. Germline loops: CDR1 MNHEY, CDR2 SVGEGT. CDR3 length: 15 residues. CDR3 sequence: CASSYSPVNTGELFF. The CDR3 bases are TGTGCCAGCAGTTACTCGCCAGTGAACACCGGGGAGCTGTTTTTT.

This clonotype was counted many times. This chain links TRBV7-8 with TRBJ2-1, with unresolved D. The ends were cut back, 1 base at V and 0 bases at J, with 10 bases in the middle. The CDR3 is 16 residues long. Germline CDR1 SGHVS, CDR2 FQNEAQ. In nucleotides, the CDR3 is TGTGCCAGCAGCTTAGTTCTACAGAGCTCCTACAATGAGCAGTTCTTC. Translation: CASSLVLQSSYNEQFF.

This clonotype was observed at least ten times. The genes are TRBV6-2 or TRBV6-3 and TRBJ2-7, with D possibly called TRBD1 or TRBD2 (5 bases each). This CDR3 has 12 amino acids. Trimming stripped 9 bases from V and 0 bases from J, with 9 bases between. Germline V gene lookup returns CDR1 MNHEY and CDR2 SVGEGT. CDR3 coding DNA: TGTGCCAGTCGGGACCCCTCCTACGAGCAGTACTTC. Protein product: CASRDPSYEQYF.